Here is one T cell receptor beta chain with its context. The authors' processing: Estimation of nucleated cell counts was performed using reference gene primer amplification. Method: immunoSEQ multiplex PCR; TCRdb's copy keeps in-frame clones and lacks some. The V and J calls and clone size are taken from that table; D and trimming were inferred from the DNA. The table lists about 40,000 clones, approximately 77% of them singletons, with approximately 4.1% in the top ten. This record comes from a study of blood T cell repertoires in COVID-19. Looking at the study overall: Whether acute or convalescent, the COVID-19 samples came from the United States, Italy and Spain.

This clonotype originated in a woman in her sixties or seventies with acute or convalescent COVID-19. The sample taken for sequencing was peripheral blood.

In DNA form, the CDR3 reads TGTGCCAGCAGTTCCCAGGGGCCCCAGCATTTT. Its protein is CASSSQGPQHF. This chain connects TRBV6-5 to TRBJ1-5, with D tentatively TRBD1 (5 bases). The CDR3 is 11 amino acids. Between the trimmed V and J ends, which lost 4 bases and 9 bases, there was a span of 7 bases. Germline CDR1 and CDR2: MNHEY and SVGAGI.